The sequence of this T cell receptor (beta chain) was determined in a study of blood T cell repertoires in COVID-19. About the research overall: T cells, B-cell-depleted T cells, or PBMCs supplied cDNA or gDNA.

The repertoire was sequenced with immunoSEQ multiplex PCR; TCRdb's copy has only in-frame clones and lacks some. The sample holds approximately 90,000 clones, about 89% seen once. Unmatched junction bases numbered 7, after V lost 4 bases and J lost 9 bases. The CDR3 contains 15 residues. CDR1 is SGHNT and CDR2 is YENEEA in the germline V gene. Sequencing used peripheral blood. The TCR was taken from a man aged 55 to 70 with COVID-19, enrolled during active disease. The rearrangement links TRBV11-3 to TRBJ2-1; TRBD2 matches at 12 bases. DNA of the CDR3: TGTGCCAGCAGCTCTCTAGCGGGAGGGCCTCCTGAGCAGTTCTTC. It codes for CASSSLAGGPPEQFF.